This paragraph covers one TCR beta chain sequence. Its antigen is undetermined. Germline loops: CDR1 SGDLS, CDR2 YYNGEE. The CDR3 runs 14 residues. V shed 0 bases and J shed 5 bases, with 8 bases lying between them. This sample is drawn from a study of shared clonotypes between healthy human individuals. Notes on the study in general: The small donor group covered limited genetic and exposure diversity. The four-donor shared clonotypes exceeded non-shared clonotypes in generation probability, with non-shared ones scoring lower.

In the CD4+ fraction, cells were divided into CD45RA+ naive and CD45RA-negative memory subsets. Original processing notes: Filtering differed since immunoSEQ provided only junctions, with no quality scores. Clones were sequenced by immunoSEQ multiplex PCR, and TCRdb holds only the in-frame ones, with some missing. The V and J calls and clone size were taken over from that table, and D and trimming were inferred from the DNA. The top ten clones hold roughly 0.13% of a sample with millions of clones, 90% to 95% of them seen once. This TCR derives from a man between 18 and 35 years old in good health. Sequencing input: naive CD4+ T cells sorted from blood. Subset: CD45RA+ positively selected. The chain is built from TRBV9 and TRBJ2-2; D gene uncertain. The DNA of the CDR3 is TGTGCCAGCAGCGTAGACTCGAGGACCGGGGAGCTGTTTTTT. It is translated as CASSVDSRTGELFF.